What follows are 12 T cell receptor beta chains derived from one specimen sequenced in a study of identical twins' blood T cells. TCRdb fed the 5' RACE reads into MiXCR, producing one record per CDR3 protein. The table records roughly 380,000 distinct CDR3 sequences, 28% of them present only once. Source material: PBMCs. The receptors were sampled from a woman between 18 and 50 years old in good health.

This clonotype was recorded a few times. The chain is built from TRBV3-1 and TRBJ2-7, with 9 bases matching TRBD2. CDR3 size: 15 residues. V trimming: 5 bases; J trimming: 0 bases; junction bases outside the gene matches: 5. Germline CDR1 LGHDT, CDR2 YNNKEL (reference sequence). This CDR3 is CASSSGLAISYEQYF. Written as DNA, the CDR3 is TGTGCCAGCAGCTCCGGACTAGCGATCTCCTACGAGCAGTACTTC.

This clonotype turned up a few times. The chain combines TRBV20-1 with TRBJ1-5, with D hard to call. CDR1 is DFQATT and CDR2 is SNEGSKA in the germline V gene (reference sequence). This CDR3 is built from 14 residues. V lost 0 bases and J lost 1, with 7 bases in between. CDR3 in amino acids: CSARDRVSNQPQHF. In nucleotides, the CDR3 is TGCAGTGCTAGAGATAGGGTCAGCAATCAGCCCCAGCATTTT.

This sequence joins TRBV10-3 and TRBJ2-7, with D tentatively TRBD1 (5 bases). V lost 5 bases and J lost 6, with 11 bases in between. The germline CDR1 and CDR2 sequences are ENHRY and SYGVKD. This CDR3 has 12 residues. The CDR3, as DNA: TGTGCCATCAGTAGCAGGGCCGGCGAGCAGTACTTC. It encodes CAISSRAGEQYF.

This clonotype has ten or more counts. The rearrangement links TRBV7-8 to TRBJ1-5; D unresolved. This CDR3 has 13 amino acids. Germline loops: CDR1 SGHVS, CDR2 FQNEAQ. Trimming removed 2 bases from V and 7 bases from J, with 9 bases in between. This CDR3 is CASSLSGSQPQHF. CDR3 bases: TGTGCCAGCAGCTTATCAGGTTCCCAGCCCCAGCATTTT.

For this clonotype: At one end, the junction sequence differs from germline, possibly due to a read error. V usage is TRBV20-1 and J usage is TRBJ1-2; TRBD1 matches at 7 bases. CDR1 DFQATT and CDR2 SNEGSKA come from the germline V gene (reference sequence). The CDR3 covers 13 residues. The CDR3 nucleotides read TGCAGTGCTGCCGACAGGGTTGGGTATGGCTACATCTTC. It is translated as CSAADRVGYGYIF.

J is TRBJ1-1 and V is TRBV7-9, with D unresolved. Germline CDR1 and CDR2: SEHNR and FQNEAQ (reference sequence). V was clipped by 1 base and J by 2 bases, with 23 bases between them. The CDR3 has 19 amino acids. The CDR3 loop reads CASSLVGRPPIRSNTEAFF. As DNA, the CDR3 is TGTGCCAGCAGCTTAGTGGGGAGACCACCTATCCGAAGTAACACTGAAGCTTTCTTT.

This rearrangement joins TRBV7-2 to TRBJ1-4; 7 bases line up with TRBD1. With 5 bases clipped from V and 7 bases from J, the junction kept 10 bases outside the gene matches. Germline V gene lookup returns CDR1 SGHTA and CDR2 FQGNSA. The CDR3 consists of 15 residues. The DNA of the CDR3 is TGTGCCAGCAGCACCACAGGGGTTCAAGGTGAAAAACTGTTTTTT. Protein product: CASSTTGVQGEKLFF.

This clonotype was seen a few times. CDR3 amino acids: CASSNNHGVMNTEAFF. CDR3 DNA: TGTGCCAGCAGCAATAATCACGGAGTCATGAACACTGAAGCTTTCTTT. The V and J genes are TRBV21-1 and TRBJ1-1. TRBV21-1 is annotated as a pseudogene. This CDR3 contains 16 residues.

This clonotype was seen at least ten times. The chain recombines TRBV4-3 with TRBJ1-1; 8 bases fit TRBD1. V lost 0 bases to trimming and J lost 2 bases; unmatched junction nucleotides: 5. Looked up from germline, CDR1 is LGHNA and CDR2 is YSLEER. CDR3 size: 16 residues. The CDR3 nucleotides read TGCGCCAGCAGCCAAGATGACAGGGGATTTAACACTGAAGCTTTCTTT. Translated, it gives CASSQDDRGFNTEAFF.

This chain joins TRBV6-5 and TRBJ1-6; D is uncertain. Germline V gives CDR1 MNHEY, CDR2 SVGAGI. V gave up 6 bases and J gave up 7 bases, with 13 bases separating them. This CDR3 spans 14 amino acids. CDR3 DNA: TGTGCCAGCAGACCCCCGGGCTACAATTCACCCCTCCACTTT. This codes for CASRPPGYNSPLHF.

Notes on this clonotype: This sequence may be a read error, since a much larger clone differs from it by one base. This chain uses TRBV10-3 with TRBJ1-1; possible D gene TRBD1, 6 bases. CDR3 length equals 13 residues. Germline loops: CDR1 ENHRY, CDR2 SYGVKD. The DNA for the CDR3 is TGTACCATCAGTTTGGAACCCCGAGGGGGAGCTTTCTTT. This translates into CTISLEPRGGAFF.

This clonotype showed up just a few times. The chain couples TRBV7-2 to TRBJ2-3, with 10 bases fitting TRBD2. The ends lost 5 bases at V and 4 bases at J; junction bases unmatched: 6. Germline values: CDR1 SGHTA, CDR2 FQGNSA. The CDR3 is made up of 15 amino acids. The CDR3 protein is CASSPSGRGPDTQYF. The CDR3 DNA is TGTGCCAGCAGCCCTAGCGGGAGAGGTCCAGATACGCAGTATTTT.